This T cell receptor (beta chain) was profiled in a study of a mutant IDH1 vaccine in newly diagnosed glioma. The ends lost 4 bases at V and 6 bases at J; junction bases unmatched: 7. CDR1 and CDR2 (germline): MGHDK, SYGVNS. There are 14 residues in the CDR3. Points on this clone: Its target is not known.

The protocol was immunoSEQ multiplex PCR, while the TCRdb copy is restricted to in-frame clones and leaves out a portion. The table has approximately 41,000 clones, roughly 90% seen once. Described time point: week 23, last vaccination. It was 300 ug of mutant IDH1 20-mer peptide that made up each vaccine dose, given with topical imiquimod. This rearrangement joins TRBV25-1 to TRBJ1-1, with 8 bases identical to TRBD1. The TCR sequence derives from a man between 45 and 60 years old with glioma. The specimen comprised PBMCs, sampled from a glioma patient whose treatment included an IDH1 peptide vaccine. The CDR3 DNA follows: TGTGCCAGCAGTGGGGACAGGAGGGCCGCTGAAGCTTTCTTT. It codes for CASSGDRRAAEAFF.